This TCR beta chain was profiled in a study of cytomegalovirus exposure and HLA in healthy donors. Broader study findings: Another analysis was done later, and it associated approximately 15,000 TCR beta sequences with HLA alleles at 0.05 false discovery rate.

Primers: 60 Vbeta forward and 13 Jbeta reverse. Assay used: immunoSEQ multiplex PCR; TCRdb lists only in-frame clones, some missing. Its clone listing holds under 90,000 clones. On this clone: Its antigen is unidentified.

Trimming removed 5 bases from V and 2 bases from J; junction bases left unmatched: 5. CDR1 is MRHNA and CDR2 is SNTAGT in the germline V gene. The CDR3 is 14 amino acids. The source material was PBMCs. The V gene is TRBV6-4, the J gene TRBJ1-2; 7 bases fit TRBD1. The TCR comes from a female donor in good health and CMV-seropositive. CDR3 protein: CASSPTGVNYGYTF. CDR3 sequence (DNA): TGTGCCAGCAGTCCCACAGGGGTCAACTATGGCTACACCTTC.